This T cell receptor (beta chain) emerged from a study of blood T cell repertoires in COVID-19. As for the study in general: The United States, Italy and Spain were the sources of the acute and convalescent COVID-19 samples.

Clinical history as reported by participants underpinned cohort assignment. The authors' processing: By means of reference gene primer amplification, nucleated cell counts were estimated. Generated by immunoSEQ multiplex PCR, the TCRdb table keeps only in-frame clones and is missing some. That table furnishes V, J and clone size, whereas the DNA furnished D and trimming. In the table there are roughly 250,000 clones, 87% of which are singletons. Trimming left V 8 bases short and J 2 bases short, with 11 bases between. Germline V CDR1 and CDR2: ENHRY, SYGVKD. CDR3 length: 13 residues. The sequenced material came from PBMCs or T cells enriched from blood (not recorded which). The chain uses TRBV10-3 and TRBJ2-3; D remains unclear. The origin of this receptor is a woman aged 25 to 39 with acute COVID-19. In nucleotides, the CDR3 is TGTGCCATCGGAGCAGCCGCCACAGATACGCAGTATTTT. This translates into CAIGAAATDTQYF.